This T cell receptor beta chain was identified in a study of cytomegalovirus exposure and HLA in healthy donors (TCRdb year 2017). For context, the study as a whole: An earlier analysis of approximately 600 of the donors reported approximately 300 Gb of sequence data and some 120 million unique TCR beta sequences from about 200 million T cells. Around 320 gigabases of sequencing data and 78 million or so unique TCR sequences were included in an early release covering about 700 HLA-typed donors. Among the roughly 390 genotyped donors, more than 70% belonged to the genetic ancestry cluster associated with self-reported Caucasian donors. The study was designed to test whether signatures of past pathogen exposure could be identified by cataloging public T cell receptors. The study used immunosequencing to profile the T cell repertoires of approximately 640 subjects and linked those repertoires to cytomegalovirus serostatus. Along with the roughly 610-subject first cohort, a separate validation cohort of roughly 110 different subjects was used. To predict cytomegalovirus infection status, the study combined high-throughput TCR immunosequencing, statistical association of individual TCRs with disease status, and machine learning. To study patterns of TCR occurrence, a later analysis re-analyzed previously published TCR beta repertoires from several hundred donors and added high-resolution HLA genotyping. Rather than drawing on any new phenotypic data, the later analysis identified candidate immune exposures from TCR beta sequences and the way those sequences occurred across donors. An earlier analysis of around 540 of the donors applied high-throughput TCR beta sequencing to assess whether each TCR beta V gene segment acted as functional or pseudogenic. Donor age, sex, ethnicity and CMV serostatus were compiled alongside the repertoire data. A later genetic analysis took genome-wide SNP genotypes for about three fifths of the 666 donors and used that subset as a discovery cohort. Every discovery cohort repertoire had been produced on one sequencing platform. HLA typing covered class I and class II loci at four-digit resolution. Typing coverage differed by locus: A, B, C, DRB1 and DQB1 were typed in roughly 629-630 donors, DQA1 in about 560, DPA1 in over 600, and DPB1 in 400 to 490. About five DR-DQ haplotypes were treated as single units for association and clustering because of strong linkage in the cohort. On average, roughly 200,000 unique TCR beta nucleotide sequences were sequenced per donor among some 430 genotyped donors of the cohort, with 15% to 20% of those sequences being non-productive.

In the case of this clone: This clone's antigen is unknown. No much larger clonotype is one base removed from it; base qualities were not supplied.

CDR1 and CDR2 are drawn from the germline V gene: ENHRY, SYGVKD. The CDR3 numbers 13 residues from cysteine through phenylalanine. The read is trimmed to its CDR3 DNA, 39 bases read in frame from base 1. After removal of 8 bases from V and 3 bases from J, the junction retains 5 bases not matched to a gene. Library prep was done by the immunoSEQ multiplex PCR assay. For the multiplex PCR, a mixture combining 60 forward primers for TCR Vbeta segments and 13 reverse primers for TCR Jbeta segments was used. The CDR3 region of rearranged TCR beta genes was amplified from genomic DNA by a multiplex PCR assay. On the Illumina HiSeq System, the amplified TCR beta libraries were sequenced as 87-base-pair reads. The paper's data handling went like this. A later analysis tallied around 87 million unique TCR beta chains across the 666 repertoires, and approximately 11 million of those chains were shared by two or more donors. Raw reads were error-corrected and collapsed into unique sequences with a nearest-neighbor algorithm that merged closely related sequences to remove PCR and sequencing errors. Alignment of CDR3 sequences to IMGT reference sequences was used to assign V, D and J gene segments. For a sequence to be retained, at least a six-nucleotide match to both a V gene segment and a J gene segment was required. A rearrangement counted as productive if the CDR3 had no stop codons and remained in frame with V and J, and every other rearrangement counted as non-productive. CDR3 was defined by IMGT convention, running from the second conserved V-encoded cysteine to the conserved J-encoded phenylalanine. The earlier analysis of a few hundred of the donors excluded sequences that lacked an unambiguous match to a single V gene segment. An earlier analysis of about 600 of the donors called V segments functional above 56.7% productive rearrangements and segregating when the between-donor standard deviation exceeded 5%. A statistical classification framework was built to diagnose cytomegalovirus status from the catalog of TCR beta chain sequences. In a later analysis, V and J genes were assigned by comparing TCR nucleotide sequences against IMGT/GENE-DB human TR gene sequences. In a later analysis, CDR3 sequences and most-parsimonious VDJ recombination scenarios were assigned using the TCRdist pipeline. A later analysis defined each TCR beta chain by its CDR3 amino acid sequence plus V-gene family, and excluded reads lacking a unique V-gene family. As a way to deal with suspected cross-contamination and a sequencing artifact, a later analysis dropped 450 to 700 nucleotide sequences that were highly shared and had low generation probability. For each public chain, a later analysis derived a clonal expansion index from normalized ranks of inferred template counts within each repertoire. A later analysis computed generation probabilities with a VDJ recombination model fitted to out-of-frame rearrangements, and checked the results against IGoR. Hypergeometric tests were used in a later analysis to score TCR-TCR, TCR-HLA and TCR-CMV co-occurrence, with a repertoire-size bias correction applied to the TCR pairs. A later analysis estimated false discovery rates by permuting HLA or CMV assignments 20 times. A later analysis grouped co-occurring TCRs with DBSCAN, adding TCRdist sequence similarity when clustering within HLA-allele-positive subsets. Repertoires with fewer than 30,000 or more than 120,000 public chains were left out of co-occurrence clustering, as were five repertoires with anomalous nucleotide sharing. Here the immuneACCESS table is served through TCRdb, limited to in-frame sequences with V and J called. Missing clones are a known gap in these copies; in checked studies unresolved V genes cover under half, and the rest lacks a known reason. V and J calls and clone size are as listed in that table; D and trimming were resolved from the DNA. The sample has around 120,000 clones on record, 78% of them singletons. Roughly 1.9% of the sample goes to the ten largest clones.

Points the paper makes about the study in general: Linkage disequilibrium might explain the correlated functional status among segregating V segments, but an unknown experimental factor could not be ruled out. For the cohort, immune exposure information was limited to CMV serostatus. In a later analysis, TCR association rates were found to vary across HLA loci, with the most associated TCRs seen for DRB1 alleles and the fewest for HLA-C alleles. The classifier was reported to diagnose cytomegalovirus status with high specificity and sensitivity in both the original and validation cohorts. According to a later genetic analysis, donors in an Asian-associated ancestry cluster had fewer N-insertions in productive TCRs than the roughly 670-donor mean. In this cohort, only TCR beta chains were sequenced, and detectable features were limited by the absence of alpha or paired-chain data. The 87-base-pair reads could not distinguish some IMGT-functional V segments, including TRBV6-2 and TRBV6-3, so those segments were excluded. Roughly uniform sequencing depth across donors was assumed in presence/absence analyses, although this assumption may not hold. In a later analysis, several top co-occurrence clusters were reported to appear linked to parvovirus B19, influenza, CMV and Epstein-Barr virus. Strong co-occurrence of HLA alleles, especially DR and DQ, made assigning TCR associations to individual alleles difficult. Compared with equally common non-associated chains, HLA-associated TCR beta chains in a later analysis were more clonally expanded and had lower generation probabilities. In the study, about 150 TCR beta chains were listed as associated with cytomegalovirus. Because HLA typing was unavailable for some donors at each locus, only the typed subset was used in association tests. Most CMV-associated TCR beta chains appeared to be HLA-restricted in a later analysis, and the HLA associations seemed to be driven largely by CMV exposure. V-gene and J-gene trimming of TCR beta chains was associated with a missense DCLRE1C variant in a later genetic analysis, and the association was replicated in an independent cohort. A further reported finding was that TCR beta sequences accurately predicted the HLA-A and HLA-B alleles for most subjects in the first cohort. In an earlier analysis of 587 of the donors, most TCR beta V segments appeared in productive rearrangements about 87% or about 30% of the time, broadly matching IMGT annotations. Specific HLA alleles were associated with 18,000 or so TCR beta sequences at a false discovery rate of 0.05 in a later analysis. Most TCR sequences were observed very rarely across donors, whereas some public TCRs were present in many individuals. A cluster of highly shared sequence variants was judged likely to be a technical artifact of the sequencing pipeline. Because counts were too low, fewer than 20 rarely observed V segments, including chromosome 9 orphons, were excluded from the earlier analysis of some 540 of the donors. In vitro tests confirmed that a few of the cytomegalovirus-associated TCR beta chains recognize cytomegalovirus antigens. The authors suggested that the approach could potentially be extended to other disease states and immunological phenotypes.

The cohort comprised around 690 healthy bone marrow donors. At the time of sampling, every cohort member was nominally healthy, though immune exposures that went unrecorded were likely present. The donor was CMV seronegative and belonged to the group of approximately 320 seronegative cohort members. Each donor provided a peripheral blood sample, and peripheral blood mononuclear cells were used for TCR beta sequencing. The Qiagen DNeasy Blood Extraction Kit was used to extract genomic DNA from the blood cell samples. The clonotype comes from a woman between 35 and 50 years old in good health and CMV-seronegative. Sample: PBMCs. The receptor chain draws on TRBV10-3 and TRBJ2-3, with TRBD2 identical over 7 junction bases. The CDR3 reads CAIWRELTDTQYF. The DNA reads TGTGCCATCTGGCGGGAGCTGACAGATACGCAGTATTTT.